The clone carrying this T cell receptor (beta chain) was seen at least ten times. Antigen unknown. V dropped 3 bases and J dropped 4; count of bases not matched to a gene: 12. The CDR3 has 16 amino acids. Germline V CDR1 and CDR2: KGHSH, LQKENI. Pregnancy or lactation, uncontrolled infections and other autoimmune diseases were grounds for excluding patients. The sample originates from a study of Graves' ophthalmopathy and Graves' hyperthyroidism. Turning to the study itself: Peripheral blood sampling occurred at initial diagnosis, before any treatment. Broader study findings: The majority of expanded thyroid clonotypes above 0.001 frequency also occurred in blood. With a specificity of roughly 72% and a sensitivity of around 71%, the model predicted ophthalmopathy progression.

TCR beta CDR3 regions were amplified from RNA transcripts. An opening RT-PCR round employed HTBI primers and preceded a second-round multiplex PCR. TCRdb re-analysed the multiplex PCR reads in MiXCR, keeping a single row per CDR3 protein. Altogether just over 600,000 distinct CDR3 sequences are present, 22% being singletons, with the ten largest covering more than 5.5%. Sequenced: peripheral blood. The J gene is TRBJ2-7, the V gene TRBV18; 7 nucleotides line up with TRBD1. The receptor comes from a woman under 30 with stable Graves' hyperthyroidism. Some clones in this sample may be carry-over from other donors' samples. In nucleotides, the CDR3 is TGTGCCAGCTCACCGTATCGACAGGGAAATGTTTACGAGCAGTACTTC. Amino acids: CASSPYRQGNVYEQYF.